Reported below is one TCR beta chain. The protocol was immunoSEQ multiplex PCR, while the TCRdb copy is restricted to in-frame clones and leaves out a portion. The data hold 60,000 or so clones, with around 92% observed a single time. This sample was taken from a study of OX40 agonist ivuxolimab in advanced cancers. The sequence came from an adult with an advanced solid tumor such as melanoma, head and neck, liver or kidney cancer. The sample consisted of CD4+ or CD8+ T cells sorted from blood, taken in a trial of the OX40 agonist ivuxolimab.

CDR3 region: CASTEQGAVTDTQYF. In DNA, the CDR3 is TGCGCCAGCACCGAACAGGGGGCGGTCACAGATACGCAGTATTTT. V gene TRBV5-1 combines with J gene TRBJ2-3; 9 positions agree with TRBD1. V lost 6 bases, J lost 2 bases, and 7 bases stayed unmatched. CDR3 size: 15 residues. The germline V gene encodes CDR1 SGHRS and CDR2 YFSETQ.